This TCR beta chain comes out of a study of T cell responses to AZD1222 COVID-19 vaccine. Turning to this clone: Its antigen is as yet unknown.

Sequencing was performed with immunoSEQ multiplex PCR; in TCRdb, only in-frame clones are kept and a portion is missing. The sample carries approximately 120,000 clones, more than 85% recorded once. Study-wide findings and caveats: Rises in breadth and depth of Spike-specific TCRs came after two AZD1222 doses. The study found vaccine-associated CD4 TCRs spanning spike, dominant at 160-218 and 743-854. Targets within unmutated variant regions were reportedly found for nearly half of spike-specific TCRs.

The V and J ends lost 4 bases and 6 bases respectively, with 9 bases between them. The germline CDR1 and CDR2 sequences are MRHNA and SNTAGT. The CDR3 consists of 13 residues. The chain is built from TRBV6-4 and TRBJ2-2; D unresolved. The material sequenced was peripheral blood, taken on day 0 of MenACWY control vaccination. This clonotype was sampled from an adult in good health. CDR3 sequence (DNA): TGTGCCAGCAGTGCAAGAAACGCCGGGGAGCTGTTTTTT. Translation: CASSARNAGELFF.